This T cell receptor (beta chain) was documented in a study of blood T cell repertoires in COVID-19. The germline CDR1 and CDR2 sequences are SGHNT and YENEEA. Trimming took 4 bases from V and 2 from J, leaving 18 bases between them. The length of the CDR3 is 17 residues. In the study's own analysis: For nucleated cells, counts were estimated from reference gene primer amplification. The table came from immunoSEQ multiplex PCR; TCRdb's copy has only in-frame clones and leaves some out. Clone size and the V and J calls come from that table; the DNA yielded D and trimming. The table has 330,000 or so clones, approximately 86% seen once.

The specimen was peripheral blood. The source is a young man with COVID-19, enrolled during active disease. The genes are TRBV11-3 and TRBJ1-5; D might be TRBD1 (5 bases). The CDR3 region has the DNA TGTGCCAGCAGCTCTTCGACAGTCCTAGGGGGCAATCAGCCCCAGCATTTT. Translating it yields CASSSSTVLGGNQPQHF.